This record concerns one T cell receptor (beta chain) sequence. No cognate antigen has been identified for it. No base qualities exist here, and no much larger clone lies one base off it. TCRbeta CDR3 regions were amplified from genomic DNA using the immunoSEQ Assay, a bias-controlled multiplex PCR. In the source study's methods: The number of nucleated cells in each sample was estimated by amplification of reference gene primers within the assay. To quantify the absolute abundance of each unique TCRbeta CDR3 rearrangement, sequence reads were collapsed and filtered. For each sample, productive Simpson clonality was calculated as the square root of Simpson's diversity index across productive rearrangements. The source is immuneACCESS, and TCRdb retained only in-frame sequences with V and J called. Part of the clones is not carried over; for the studies checked, unresolved V genes explain less than half of this, and the remainder is unexplained. The DNA gave D and trimming, while V, J and clone size come from that table. This sample comprises roughly 300,000 clones, roughly 85% of them detected only once. Of the sample, 7.2% falls within the top ten clones.

Via the germline V gene, CDR1 is SGHDT and CDR2 YYEEEE. Between the V and J ends, shortened by 4 bases and 4 bases respectively, the junction contains 5 bases. The CDR3 numbers 12 residues from cysteine through phenylalanine. The retained sequence is limited to the CDR3, 36 bases, with the frame set at the first base. This sample stems from a study of blood T cell repertoires in COVID-19 (dated by TCRdb to 2018 to 2020). Regarding the study in general: Collaborator samples came from the United States, Italy and Spain and covered acute and convalescent phases of COVID-19. The material from the prospective study consisted of cDNA or gDNA derived from T cells, B-cell-depleted T cells, or PBMCs. The dataset comprised deeply sampled blood TCRbeta repertoires from subjects exposed to, actively infected with, or recovered from COVID-19. A freely available public database, intended as a resource for researchers studying the immune response to SARS-CoV-2, is where the repertoires were released. Samples came from the ongoing ImmuneRACE study (first 160 participants) plus 1,254 subjects from 6 global collaborators. Sample metadata almost always included a de-identified subject ID, COVID-19 status, age in years and sex. Where HLA class I and class II types were available, the types were taken from metadata supplied by the sample provider, not from assay-based typing. On the study overall, not on this receptor specifically: The quantity of clinical and demographic metadata differed by source and by participant and was supplied without curation.

Whole blood was collected in K2EDTA tubes by collaborating institutions according to the institutions' own protocols. For TCRbeta analysis, collaborators shipped samples as frozen whole blood, isolated PBMCs, or DNA extracted from either of those sample types. The origin of this receptor is a human donor in a cohort sampled during active COVID-19. Sequencing input: peripheral blood. The chain uses TRBV5-6 and TRBJ2-2; there is no confident call for the D gene. The CDR3 in this case is CASSTVTGELFF. The nucleotide sequence is TGTGCCAGCAGCACGGTCACCGGGGAGCTGTTTTTT.